Each of the 4 T cell receptor beta chains below was sequenced from the same sample in a study of T-cell reconstitution after alpha-beta-depleted transplantation in children. This sample's TCRbeta library carried unique molecular identifier barcodes. MiXCR, applied by TCRdb to the PCR reads, yields one record per CDR3 protein. The table has about 580,000 distinct CDR3 sequences, 23% seen once. The sample in question was PBMCs, mostly from graft donor cells, obtained 360 days after TCRalphabeta/CD19-depleted stem cell transplant. The receptors stem from a boy in the first two years of life who had a stem cell transplant for acute myeloid leukemia, so the T cells may come from the graft donor.

The chain links TRBV20-1 to TRBJ2-3; TRBD2 agrees at 13 bases. Trimming cost V 0 bases and J 4 bases; bases outside gene matches: 7. The CDR3 is 17 amino acids. CDR1 is DFQATT, CDR2 SNEGSKA, per germline (reference sequence). In DNA, the CDR3 is TGCAGTGCTAGAGATTTTAGACTAGCGGGGGGCCCAGATACGCAGTATTTT. This sequence encodes CSARDFRLAGGPDTQYF.

The rearrangement uses TRBV18 and TRBJ2-7; D uncertain. Germline CDR1 reads KGHSH; CDR2 reads LQKENI. CDR3 size: 12 residues. The V end lost 3 bases, the J end lost 7 bases, and 10 bases lay between the germline ends. The CDR3 DNA follows: TGTGCCAGCTCACCTGGGTCCTTTGAGCAGTACTTC. It is translated as CASSPGSFEQYF.

This clonotype has ten or more counts. The chain joins TRBV6-5 to TRBJ1-5; 7 bases align to TRBD1. V was pared by 6 bases and J by 0 bases, with 5 bases of the junction left unmatched. Germline V CDR1 and CDR2: MNHEY, SVGAGI. The CDR3 has 15 residues. Here the CDR3 reads CASSLTGDSNQPQHF. Written as DNA, the CDR3 is TGTGCCAGCAGCCTCACAGGGGATAGCAATCAGCCCCAGCATTTT.

This clonotype was seen repeatedly, ten times or more. The genes are TRBV12-3 or TRBV12-4 and TRBJ2-3, with D tentatively TRBD2 (7 bases). CDR3 length equals 15 residues. The V end was cut by 5 bases, the J end by 2 bases, with 14 bases between. CDR3 amino acids: CASSREDSSTDTQYF. CDR3 nucleotide sequence: TGTGCCAGCAGTCGGGAGGACAGCTCCACAGATACGCAGTATTTT.